These 18 T cell receptor beta chains were all obtained from the same sample, sequenced in a study of T cells in Graves' hyperthyroidism and ophthalmopathy. RNA transcripts yielded amplified TCR beta CDR3 regions. HTBI primers were the set used in a first-round RT-PCR of the TCR CDR3. TCRdb reprocessed the multiplex PCR reads via MiXCR and lists one record per CDR3 protein. The sample shows about 840,000 distinct CDR3 sequences, over 35% of them seen only once. The source material was blood. Receptor source: a man between 18 and 35 years old with Graves' hyperthyroidism.

This clonotype was seen a few times. The rearrangement links TRBV7-2 to TRBJ1-1; D is uncertain. CDR3 length: 16 amino acids. CDR1 is SGHTA, CDR2 FQGNSA, per germline. V was cut by 3 bases and J by 0 bases, with 14 bases left in between. The CDR3 is CASSFPGINLNTEAFF. Written as DNA, the CDR3 is TGTGCCAGCAGCTTCCCGGGGATAAATTTGAACACTGAAGCTTTCTTT.

This clonotype came up once. This chain uses TRBV13 with TRBJ2-5; TRBD1 aligns across 7 bases. V shed 6 bases, J shed 3 bases, and the junction held 7 bases outside the gene matches. CDR1 is PRHDT and CDR2 is FYEKMQ in the germline V gene (reference sequence). The CDR3 totals 14 residues. CDR3 region: CASRGGQSEETQYF. CDR3 DNA: TGTGCCAGCAGAGGGGGACAGTCCGAAGAGACCCAGTACTTC.

This clonotype was counted only a few times. The chain recombines TRBV7-9 with TRBJ2-5, with 12 positions matching TRBD2. Trimming cost V 3 bases and J 2 bases; bases outside gene matches: 4. Germline-derived CDR1 and CDR2 are SEHNR and FQNEAQ (reference sequence). This CDR3 contains 16 residues. In nucleotides, the CDR3 is TGTGCCAGCAGCTTCCCGACTAGCGGGGGACAAGAGACCCAGTACTTC. Translation gives CASSFPTSGGQETQYF.

This clonotype has ten or more counts. V and J are TRBV29-1 and TRBJ1-4; 8 bases fit TRBD1. The CDR3 runs 11 residues. The V gene end was trimmed by 6 bases and the J gene end by 8 bases; junction bases not matched to a gene: 2. Per germline, CDR1 SQVTM and CDR2 ANQGSEA. The CDR3 loop reads CSVGQGEKLFF. The CDR3 nucleotides are TGCAGCGTCGGACAGGGCGAAAAACTGTTTTTT.

This sequence joins TRBV7-2 and TRBJ2-3; D gene unclear. The CDR3 runs to 15 residues. Trimming removed 3 bases at V and 3 bases at J, with 13 bases between. CDR1 and CDR2 (germline): SGHTA, FQGNSA. Here the CDR3 DNA reads TGTGCCAGCAGCTTCCCGGGCCGAGCAACAGATACGCAGTATTTT. This sequence encodes CASSFPGRATDTQYF.

This clonotype was seen at least ten times. V is TRBV20-1 and J is TRBJ1-5; D might be TRBD1 (5 bases). V was cut by 6 bases and J by 2 bases, with 11 bases left in between. The V gene's germline CDR1 is DFQATT and CDR2 SNEGSKA (reference sequence). The CDR3 runs 13 residues. The CDR3 region is CSAEGMGNQPQHF. In DNA, the CDR3 is TGCAGTGCAGAGGGGATGGGCAATCAGCCCCAGCATTTT.

This clonotype was seen many times. The CDR3: CSAGSRGANVLTF. The CDR3, as DNA: TGCAGTGCAGGGTCTCGTGGGGCCAACGTCCTGACTTTC. This chain connects TRBV20-1 to TRBJ2-6, with unresolved D. Trimming cost V 6 bases and J 3 bases, with 9 bases left between them. Germline CDR1 DFQATT, CDR2 SNEGSKA (reference sequence). The CDR3 spans 13 residues.

The chain recombines TRBV7-9 with TRBJ1-1; 9 nucleotides line up with TRBD1. This CDR3 comprises 15 residues. CDR1 is SEHNR and CDR2 is FQNEAQ in the germline V gene (reference sequence). Unmatched junction bases numbered 9, after V lost 4 bases and J lost 6 bases. DNA of the CDR3: TGTGCCAGCAGCTCGGACAGGGGAAGGTCCGCTGAAGCTTTCTTT. Translated: CASSSDRGRSAEAFF.

The chain has TRBV20-1 and TRBJ1-1; D not certain. V shed 3 bases and J shed 1 base, with 9 bases lying between them. Per the germline V gene, CDR1 is DFQATT and CDR2 is SNEGSKA (reference sequence). There are 13 residues in the CDR3. The CDR3 here is CSASLGSNTEAFF. In DNA form, the CDR3 reads TGCAGTGCTAGTCTGGGGTCGAACACTGAAGCTTTCTTT.

The chain uses TRBV10-2 and TRBJ1-1; no firm D call. Trimming removed 6 bases from V and 7 bases from J, with 9 bases in between. Looked up from germline, CDR1 is WSHSY and CDR2 is SAAADI. The CDR3 consists of 11 residues. CDR3 sequence: CASRYGSEAFF. The CDR3, as DNA: TGCGCCAGCAGGTACGGGAGTGAAGCTTTCTTT.

The chain couples TRBV5-3 to TRBJ2-5; weak D call: TRBD1 (5 bases). TRBV5-3 is assigned to the ORF class and has an uncertain function. Trimming cost V 8 bases and J 4 bases, with 15 bases left between them. The CDR3 runs to 13 residues. DNA of the CDR3: TGTGCCAGCACCCCAGGGCTCGGAGAGACCCAGTACTTC. Translating gives CASTPGLGETQYF.

As concerns this clonotype: This may be a read error, as it is one base from a much larger clone. CDR3 loop: CSARVDSEEKLFF. CDR3 sequence (DNA): TGCAGTGCTAGAGTAGACAGCGAAGAAAAACTGTTTTTT. The gene calls are TRBV20-1 and TRBJ1-4, with D possibly TRBD1 on 5 matching bases. Trimming took 1 base from V and 8 from J, leaving 11 bases between them. The CDR3 has 13 residues. CDR1 is DFQATT and CDR2 is SNEGSKA in the germline V gene (reference sequence).

In this sample, this clonotype turned up many times. Written as DNA, the CDR3 is TGTGCCAGTAGTATCTCAGGGGACTATGGCTACACCTTC. The encoded protein is CASSISGDYGYTF. The V and J genes are TRBV19 and TRBJ1-2, with D maybe TRBD1 (6 bases). V lost 3 bases and J 3 bases, leaving 8 bases between the germline ends. The CDR3 consists of 13 residues. Germline V CDR1 and CDR2: LNHDA, SQIVND (reference sequence).

The chain is built from TRBV16 and TRBJ1-4; maybe TRBD1 (6 bases). Germline-derived CDR1 and CDR2 are KGHSY and FQNENV. With 3 bases removed from V and 5 bases from J, the gap between germline ends came to 10 bases. This CDR3 spans 14 amino acids. The CDR3 DNA reads as TGTGCCAGCAGCCACCGGGACACGAATGAAAAACTGTTTTTT. It encodes CASSHRDTNEKLFF.

The chain joins TRBV2 to TRBJ1-5, with TRBD1 matching 11 bases. Trimming at V came to 3 bases and at J to 7 bases, leaving 5 bases not matched to a gene. CDR1 and CDR2 (germline): SNHLY, FYNNEI. The CDR3 length is 15 residues. As DNA, the CDR3 is TGTGCCAGCAGTGACCCAGGACAGGGGGCCCAGCCCCAGCATTTT. Translation: CASSDPGQGAQPQHF.

This clonotype came up a few times. This chain uses TRBV6-5 with TRBJ1-5, with D perhaps matching TRBD1 (6 bases). V was clipped by 2 bases and J by 7 bases, with 15 bases between them. This CDR3 has 15 amino acids. CDR1 MNHEY and CDR2 SVGAGI come from the germline V gene. This CDR3 reads CASSYAPGGGQPQHF. Here the CDR3 DNA reads TGTGCCAGCAGTTACGCCCCGGGGGGCGGACAGCCCCAGCATTTT.

The chain has TRBV5-1 and TRBJ2-6; a weak D match, TRBD1 (6 bases). Looked up from germline, CDR1 is SGHRS and CDR2 is YFSETQ. Trimming cost V 0 bases and J 2 bases, with 15 bases left between them. The CDR3 loop spans 18 amino acids. The CDR3, as DNA: TGCGCCAGCAGCTTGGGACAGGCAGGGCAGGCTGGGGCCAACGTCCTGACTTTC. Amino acids: CASSLGQAGQAGANVLTF.

This clonotype appeared many times. CDR3 DNA: TGTGCCAGTAGTTCCCTTGCCGGGGAGCTGTTTTTT. The encoded protein is CASSSLAGELFF. The rearrangement joins TRBV19 to TRBJ2-2, with D uncertain. This CDR3 region has 12 residues. With 5 bases removed from V and 6 bases from J, the gap between germline ends came to 7 bases. Germline V CDR1 and CDR2: LNHDA, SQIVND (reference sequence).